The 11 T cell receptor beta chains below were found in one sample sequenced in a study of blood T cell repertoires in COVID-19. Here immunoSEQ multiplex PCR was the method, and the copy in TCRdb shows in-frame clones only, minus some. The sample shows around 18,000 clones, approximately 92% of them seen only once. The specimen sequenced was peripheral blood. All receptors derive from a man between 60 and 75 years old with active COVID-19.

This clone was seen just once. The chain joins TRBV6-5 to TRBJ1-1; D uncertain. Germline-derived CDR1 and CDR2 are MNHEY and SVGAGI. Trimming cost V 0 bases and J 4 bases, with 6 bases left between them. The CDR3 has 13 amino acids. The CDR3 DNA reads TGTGCCAGCAGTTACTCGGAGGGCACTGAAGCTTTCTTT. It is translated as CASSYSEGTEAFF.

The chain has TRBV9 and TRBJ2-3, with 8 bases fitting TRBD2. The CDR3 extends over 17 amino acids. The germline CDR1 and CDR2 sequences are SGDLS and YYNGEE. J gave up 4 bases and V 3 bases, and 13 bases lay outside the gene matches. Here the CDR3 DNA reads TGTGCCAGCAGCGCCCCCGGCTGGACTAGCTCGGCAGATACGCAGTATTTT. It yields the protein CASSAPGWTSSADTQYF.

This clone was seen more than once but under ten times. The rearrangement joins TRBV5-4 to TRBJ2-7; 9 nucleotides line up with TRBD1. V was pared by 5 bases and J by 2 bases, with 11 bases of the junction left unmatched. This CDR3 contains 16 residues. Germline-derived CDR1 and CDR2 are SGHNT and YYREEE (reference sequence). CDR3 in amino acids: CASRTGTGPPTYEQYF. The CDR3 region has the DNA TGTGCCAGCAGAACCGGGACAGGGCCCCCTACCTACGAGCAGTACTTC.

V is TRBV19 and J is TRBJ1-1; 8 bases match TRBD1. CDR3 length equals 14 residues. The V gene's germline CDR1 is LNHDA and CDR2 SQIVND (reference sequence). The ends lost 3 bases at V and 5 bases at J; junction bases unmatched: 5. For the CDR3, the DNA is TGTGCCAGTAGTATCCAGGGGGCATGGACTGAAGCTTTCTTT. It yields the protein CASSIQGAWTEAFF.

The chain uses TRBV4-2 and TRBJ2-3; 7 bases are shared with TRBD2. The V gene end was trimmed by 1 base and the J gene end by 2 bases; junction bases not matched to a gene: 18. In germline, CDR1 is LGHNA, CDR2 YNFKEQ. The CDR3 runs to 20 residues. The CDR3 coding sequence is TGTGCCAGCAGCCAAGTCGGGTTTGCTAGCGGAGCTACTTACACAGATACGCAGTATTTT. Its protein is CASSQVGFASGATYTDTQYF.

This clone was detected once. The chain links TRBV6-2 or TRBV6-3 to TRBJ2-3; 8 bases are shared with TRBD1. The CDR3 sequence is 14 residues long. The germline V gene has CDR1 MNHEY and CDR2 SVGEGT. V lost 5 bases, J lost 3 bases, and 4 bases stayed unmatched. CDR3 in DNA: TGTGCCAGCAGTGCGGACAGGGTAACAGATACGCAGTATTTT. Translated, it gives CASSADRVTDTQYF.

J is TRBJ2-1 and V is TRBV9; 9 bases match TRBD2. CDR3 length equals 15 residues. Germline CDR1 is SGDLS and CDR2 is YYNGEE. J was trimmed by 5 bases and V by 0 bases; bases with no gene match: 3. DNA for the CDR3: TGTGCCAGCAGCGTAGGCGGGAGGGCCAACAATGAGCAGTTCTTC. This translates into CASSVGGRANNEQFF.

CDR3: CASSLASGRLEVGTQYF. CDR3 sequence (DNA): TGTGCCAGCAGTTTAGCTAGCGGGAGGCTGGAAGTTGGGACCCAGTACTTC. The V gene is TRBV27, the J gene TRBJ2-5, with 11 bases fitting TRBD2. Trimming took 2 bases from V and 7 from J; bases not matched to a gene: 12. There are 17 residues in the CDR3. Germline values: CDR1 MNHEY, CDR2 SMNVEV (reference sequence).

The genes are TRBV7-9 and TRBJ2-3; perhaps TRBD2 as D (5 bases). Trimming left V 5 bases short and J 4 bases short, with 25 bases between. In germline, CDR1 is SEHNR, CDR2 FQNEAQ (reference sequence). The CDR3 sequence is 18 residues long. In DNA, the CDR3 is TGTGCCAGCAGCCCTACGGCTATACTAGGACCCGATCCAGATACGCAGTATTTT. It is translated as CASSPTAILGPDPDTQYF.

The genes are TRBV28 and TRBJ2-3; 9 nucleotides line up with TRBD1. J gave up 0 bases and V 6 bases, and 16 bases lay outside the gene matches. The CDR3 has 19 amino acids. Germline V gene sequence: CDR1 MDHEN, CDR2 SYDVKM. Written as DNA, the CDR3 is TGTGCCAGCAGAGGGACAGGGTCGTTCGGGCAAACTAGCACAGATACGCAGTATTTT. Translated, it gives CASRGTGSFGQTSTDTQYF.

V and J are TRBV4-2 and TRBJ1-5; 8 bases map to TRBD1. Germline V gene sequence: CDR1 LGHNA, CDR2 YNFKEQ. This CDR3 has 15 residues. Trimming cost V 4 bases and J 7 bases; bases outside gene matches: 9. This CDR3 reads CASSLAQTGEQPQHF. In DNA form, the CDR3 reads TGTGCCAGCAGCCTAGCCCAGACAGGGGAACAGCCCCAGCATTTT.